The clone carrying this T cell receptor (beta chain) came up a few times. The extraction recovered at least 6 micrograms of total RNA per sample. The authors ran a second PCR of roughly 6 to 11 cycles using a sample-barcoded 5' primer and a J-beta primer mix. The template-switch adaptor was a 5' adaptor with 12 random nucleotides. It tagged each cDNA molecule. TCRdb called the 5' RACE reads again in MiXCR, with one record for every CDR3 protein. The data show roughly 800,000 distinct CDR3 sequences, with approximately 55% seen just once and approximately 41% held by the top ten. Germline values: CDR1 SGHRS, CDR2 YFSETQ. CDR3 length equals 15 residues. Trimming left V 4 bases short and J 0 bases short, with 14 bases between. The data originate from a study of blood T cells in healthy people across ages.

This receptor was obtained from an elderly man in good health. The chain links TRBV5-1 to TRBJ2-7; perhaps D is TRBD1 or TRBD2 (5 bases each). The sequencing input was blood. CDR3 sequence reads: CASSPQGPYSYEQYF. CDR3 nucleotides: TGCGCCAGCAGCCCCCAGGGACCCTACTCCTACGAGCAGTACTTC.